These T cell receptor beta chains were read from a single sample in a study of blood T cell repertoires in COVID-19. The protocol was immunoSEQ multiplex PCR, while the TCRdb copy is restricted to in-frame clones and leaves out a portion. The profile shows about 360,000 clones, approximately 86% of them singletons. Sequencing was performed on peripheral blood. These receptors were obtained from a human donor in a cohort sampled during active COVID-19. Each CDR3 is given with its conserved first and last residue. A D gene is named only where the DNA matches it firmly. Only part of the rows carry a size: once, few, many, or a class if the clone is expanded.

17 TRBJ2-1 TRBD2 . TRBV9 CASSAGLAGGVYNEQFF TGTGCCAGCAGCGCGGGACTAGCGGGAGGGGTCTACAATGAGCAGTTCTTC
13 TRBJ1-1 . . TRBV29-1 CSVKEGLNTEAFF TGCAGCGTTAAGGAGGGACTGAACACTGAAGCTTTCTTT
15 TRBJ1-2 . . TRBV3-1/TRBV3-2 CASADSAGALYGYTF TGTGCCAGCGCAGACTCGGCGGGGGCCCTCTATGGCTACACCTTC
13 TRBJ2-7 . . TRBV4-1 CASSQEPSYEQYF TGCGCCAGCAGCCAAGAACCGAGCTACGAGCAGTACTTC
15 TRBJ1-4 . . TRBV28 CASSTRVRINEKLFF TGTGCCAGCAGTACCCGGGTTAGGATTAATGAAAAACTGTTTTTT
12 TRBJ2-3 . . TRBV12-3/TRBV12-4 CASSRTQGTQYF TGTGCCAGCAGCCGGACACAGGGTACGCAGTATTTT
12 TRBJ1-1 . . TRBV6-6 CASTKMATEAFF TGTGCCAGCACAAAGATGGCCACTGAAGCTTTCTTT
14 TRBJ2-5 TRBD2 once TRBV28 CASSSGGDEETQYF TGTGCCAGCAGTTCGGGGGGGGATGAAGAGACCCAGTACTTC
15 TRBJ2-5 TRBD2 . TRBV2 CASSPLAGAQETQYF TGTGCCAGCAGTCCTCTAGCGGGGGCCCAAGAGACCCAGTACTTC
16 TRBJ2-7 TRBD2 . TRBV3-1/TRBV3-2 CASSQGLAGQLHEQYF TGTGCCAGCAGCCAAGGCCTAGCGGGGCAACTCCACGAGCAGTACTTC
16 TRBJ2-3 . once TRBV21-1 CASTQYYRGPVDTQYF TGTGCCAGCACGCAATACTACAGGGGGCCGGTAGATACGCAGTATTTT
12 TRBJ2-7 . . TRBV29-1 CSVGEASYEQYF TGCAGCGTTGGTGAGGCGTCCTACGAGCAGTACTTC
14 TRBJ2-6 TRBD1 . TRBV30 CAWGTDPGANVLTF TGTGCCTGGGGGACAGACCCAGGGGCCAACGTCCTGACTTTC
13 TRBJ1-1 . . TRBV19 CASSISGNTEAFF TGTGCCAGTAGTATATCCGGGAACACTGAAGCTTTCTTT
13 TRBJ1-4 TRBD1 . TRBV11-2 CASQTGGNEKLFF TGTGCCAGCCAGACAGGGGGTAATGAAAAACTGTTTTTT
15 TRBJ2-1 TRBD2 . TRBV27 CASRVLAGGRDEQFF TGTGCCAGCAGGGTGCTAGCGGGAGGGAGGGATGAGCAGTTCTTC
16 TRBJ2-1 . few TRBV3-1/TRBV3-2 CASSQVVTVRTSEQFF TGTGCCAGCAGCCAAGTGGTTACGGTTAGAACTTCGGAGCAGTTCTTC
15 TRBJ2-3 . . TRBV5-1 CASSLEWLVTDTQYF TGCGCCAGCAGCTTGGAGTGGCTAGTGACAGATACGCAGTATTTT
12 TRBJ1-6 . . TRBV2 CASEMTDSPLHF TGTGCCTCCGAAATGACAGATTCACCCCTCCACTTT
16 TRBJ2-7 TRBD1 . TRBV9 CASSPRDRAGAYEQYF TGTGCCAGCAGCCCACGGGACAGGGCGGGGGCCTACGAGCAGTACTTC
13 TRBJ2-1 . . TRBV6-5 CASSYGQNNEQFF TGTGCCAGCAGTTACGGGCAGAACAATGAGCAGTTCTTC
11 TRBJ1-1 . . TRBV29-1 CSVGRGTEAFF TGCAGCGTTGGTAGGGGGACTGAAGCTTTCTTT
16 TRBJ1-1 TRBD1 . TRBV28 CASSPRGTGRGSEAFF TGTGCCAGCAGTCCAAGGGGGACAGGTCGAGGGTCTGAAGCTTTCTTT
14 TRBJ2-7 . . TRBV19 CASSIGRGPYEQYF TGTGCCAGTAGTATAGGCAGGGGACCCTACGAGCAGTACTTC
15 TRBJ1-1 . . TRBV18 CASSPDVGLNTEAFF TGTGCCAGCTCACCAGACGTTGGACTAAACACTGAAGCTTTCTTT
15 TRBJ2-1 TRBD2 . TRBV30 CAWTIPSGIVNEQFF TGTGCCTGGACAATCCCTAGCGGGATTGTCAATGAGCAGTTCTTC
14 TRBJ2-3 . . TRBV7-8 CASSSHTTTDTQYF TGTGCCAGCAGCTCTCACACCACCACAGATACGCAGTATTTT
13 TRBJ2-1 . . TRBV7-2 CASSQVVADEQFF TGTGCCAGCAGCCAGGTGGTGGCAGATGAGCAGTTCTTC
15 TRBJ2-2 TRBD1 . TRBV19 CASSTTGRASGELFF TGTGCCAGTAGTACGACAGGGCGCGCCAGCGGGGAGCTGTTTTTT
16 TRBJ2-7 . . TRBV21-1 CASSKGELAGVYEQYF TGTGCCAGCAGCAAAGGGGAACTAGCGGGAGTCTACGAGCAGTACTTC
18 TRBJ2-3 . . TRBV6-7 CASSYGAGLPYSTDTQYF TGTGCCAGCAGTTACGGGGCAGGGCTCCCTTATAGCACAGATACGCAGTATTTT
17 TRBJ1-2 . . TRBV4-2 CASSQEISTGTNYGYTF TGTGCCAGCAGCCAAGAGATAAGCACAGGGACTAACTATGGCTACACCTTC
16 TRBJ2-1 TRBD2 . TRBV5-1 CASSSAGGAGEVEQFF TGCGCCAGCAGCTCCGCCGGGGGAGCGGGAGAGGTTGAGCAGTTCTTC